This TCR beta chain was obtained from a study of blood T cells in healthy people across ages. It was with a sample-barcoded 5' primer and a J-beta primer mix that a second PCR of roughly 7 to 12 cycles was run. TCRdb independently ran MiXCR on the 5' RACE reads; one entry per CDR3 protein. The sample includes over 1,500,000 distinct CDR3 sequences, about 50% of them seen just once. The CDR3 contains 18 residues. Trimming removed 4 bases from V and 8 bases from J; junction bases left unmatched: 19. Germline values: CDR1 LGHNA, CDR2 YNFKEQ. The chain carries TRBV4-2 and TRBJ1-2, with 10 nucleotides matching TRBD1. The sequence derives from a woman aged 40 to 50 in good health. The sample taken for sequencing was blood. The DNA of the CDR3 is TGTGCCAGCAGCCTTGCAGTCCCGTCCCCCGGGACAGGGGCGGGCTACACCTTC. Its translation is CASSLAVPSPGTGAGYTF.